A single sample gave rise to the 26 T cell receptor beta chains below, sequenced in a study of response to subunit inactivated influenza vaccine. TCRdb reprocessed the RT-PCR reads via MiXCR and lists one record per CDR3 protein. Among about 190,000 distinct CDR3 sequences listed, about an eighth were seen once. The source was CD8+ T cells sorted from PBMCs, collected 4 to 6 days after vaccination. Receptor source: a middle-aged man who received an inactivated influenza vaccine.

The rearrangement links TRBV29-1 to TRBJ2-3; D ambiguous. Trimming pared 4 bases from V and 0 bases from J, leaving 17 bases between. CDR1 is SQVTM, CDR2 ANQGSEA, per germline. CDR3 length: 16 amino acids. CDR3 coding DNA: TGCAGCGTTGTCGTTCGGGCCCCTTATAGCACAGATACGCAGTATTTT. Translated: CSVVVRAPYSTDTQYF.

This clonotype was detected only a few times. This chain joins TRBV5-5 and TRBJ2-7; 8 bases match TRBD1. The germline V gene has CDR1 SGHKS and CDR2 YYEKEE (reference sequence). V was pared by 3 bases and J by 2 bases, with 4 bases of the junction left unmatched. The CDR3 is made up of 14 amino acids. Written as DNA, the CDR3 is TGTGCCAGCAGCTGGACAGGGCCCCCCTACGAGCAGTACTTC. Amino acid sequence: CASSWTGPPYEQYF.

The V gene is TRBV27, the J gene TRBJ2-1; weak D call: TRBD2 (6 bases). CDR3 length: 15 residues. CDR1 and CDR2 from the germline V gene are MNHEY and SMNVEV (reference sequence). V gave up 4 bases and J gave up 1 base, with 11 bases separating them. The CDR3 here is CASSWTGASYNEQFF. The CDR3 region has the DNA TGTGCCAGCAGTTGGACGGGAGCGTCCTACAATGAGCAGTTCTTC.

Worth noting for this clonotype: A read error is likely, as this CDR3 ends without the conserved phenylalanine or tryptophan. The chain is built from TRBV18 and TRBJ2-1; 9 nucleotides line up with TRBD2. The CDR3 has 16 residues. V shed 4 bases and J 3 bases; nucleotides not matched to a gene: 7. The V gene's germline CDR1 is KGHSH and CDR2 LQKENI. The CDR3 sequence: CASSRSSGRFYNEQFS. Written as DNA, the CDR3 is TGTGCCAGCTCACGGTCAAGCGGGAGGTTCTACAATGAGCAGTTCTCC.

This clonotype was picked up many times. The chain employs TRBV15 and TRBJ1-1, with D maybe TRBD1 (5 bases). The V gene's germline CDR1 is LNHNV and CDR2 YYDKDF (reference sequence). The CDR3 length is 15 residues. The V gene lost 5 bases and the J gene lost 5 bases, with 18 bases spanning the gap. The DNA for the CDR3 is TGTGCCACCAGCGACAGAGCGGGGGGTAAAACTGAAGCTTTCTTT. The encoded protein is CATSDRAGGKTEAFF.

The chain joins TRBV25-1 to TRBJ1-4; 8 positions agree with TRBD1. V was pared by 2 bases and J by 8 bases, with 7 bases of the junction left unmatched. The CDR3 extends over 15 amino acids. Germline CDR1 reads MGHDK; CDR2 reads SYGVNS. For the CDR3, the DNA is TGTGCCAGCAGTGAAGTTGGACAGGGTGGAGAAAAACTGTTTTTT. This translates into CASSEVGQGGEKLFF.

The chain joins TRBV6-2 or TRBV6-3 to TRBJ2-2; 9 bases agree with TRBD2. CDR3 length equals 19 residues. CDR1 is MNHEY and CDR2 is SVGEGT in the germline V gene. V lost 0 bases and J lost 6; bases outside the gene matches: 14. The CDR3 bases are TGTGCCAGCAGTTACTCGATGATAGCGGGAGCTTGGTCGGCCGGGGAGCTGTTTTTT. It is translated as CASSYSMIAGAWSAGELFF.

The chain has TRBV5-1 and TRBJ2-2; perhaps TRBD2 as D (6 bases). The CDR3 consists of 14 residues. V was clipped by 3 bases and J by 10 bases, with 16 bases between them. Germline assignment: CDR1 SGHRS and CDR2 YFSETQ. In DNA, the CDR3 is TGCGCCAGCAGCTCCCTGACTAGTTTCGAGGAGCTGTTTTTT. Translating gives CASSSLTSFEELFF.

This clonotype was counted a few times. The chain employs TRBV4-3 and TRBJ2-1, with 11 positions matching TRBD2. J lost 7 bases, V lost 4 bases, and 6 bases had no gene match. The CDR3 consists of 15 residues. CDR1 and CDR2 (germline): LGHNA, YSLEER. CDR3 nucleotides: TGCGCCAGCAGCCGAATCGGACTAGCGGGTAATGAGCAGTTCTTC. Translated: CASSRIGLAGNEQFF.

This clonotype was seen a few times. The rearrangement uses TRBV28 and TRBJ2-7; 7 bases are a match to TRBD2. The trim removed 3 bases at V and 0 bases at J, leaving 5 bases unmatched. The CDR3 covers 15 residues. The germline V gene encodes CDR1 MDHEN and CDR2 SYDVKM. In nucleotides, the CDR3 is TGTGCCAGCAGTTTGTTAACTAGCGACTCCTACGAGCAGTACTTC. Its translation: CASSLLTSDSYEQYF.

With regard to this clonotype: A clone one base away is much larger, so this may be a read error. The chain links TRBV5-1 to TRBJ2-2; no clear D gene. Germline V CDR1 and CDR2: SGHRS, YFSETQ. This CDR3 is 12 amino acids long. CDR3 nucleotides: TGCGCCAGCAGCCCGAACTCCGGGGAGCTGTTTTTT. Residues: CASSPNSGELFF.

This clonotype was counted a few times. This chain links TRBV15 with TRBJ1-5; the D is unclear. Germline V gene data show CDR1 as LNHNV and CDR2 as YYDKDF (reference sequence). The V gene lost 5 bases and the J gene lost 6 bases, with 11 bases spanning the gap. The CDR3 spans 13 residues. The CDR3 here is CATSVVVGQPQHF. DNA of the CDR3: TGTGCCACCAGCGTGGTGGTTGGTCAGCCCCAGCATTTT.

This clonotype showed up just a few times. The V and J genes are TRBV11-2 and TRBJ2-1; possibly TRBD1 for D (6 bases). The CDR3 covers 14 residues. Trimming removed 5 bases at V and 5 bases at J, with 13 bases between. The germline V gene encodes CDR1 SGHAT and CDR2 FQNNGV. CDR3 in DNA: TGTGCCAGCAGCCTACCGCGGACAGACAATGAGCAGTTCTTC. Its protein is CASSLPRTDNEQFF. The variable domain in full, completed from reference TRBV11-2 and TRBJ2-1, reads EAGVAQSPRYKIIEKRQSVAFWCNPISGHATLYWYQQILGQGPKLLIQFQNNGVVDDSQLPKDRFSAERLKGVDSTLKIQPAKLEDSAVYLCASSLPRTDNEQFFGPGTRLTVL.

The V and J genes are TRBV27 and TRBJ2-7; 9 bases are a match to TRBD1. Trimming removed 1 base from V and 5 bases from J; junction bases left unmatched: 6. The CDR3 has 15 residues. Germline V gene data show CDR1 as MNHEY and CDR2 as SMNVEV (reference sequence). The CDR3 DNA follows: TGTGCCAGCAGTTTATATAAAGGGACAGGGAACGAGCAGTACTTC. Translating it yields CASSLYKGTGNEQYF.

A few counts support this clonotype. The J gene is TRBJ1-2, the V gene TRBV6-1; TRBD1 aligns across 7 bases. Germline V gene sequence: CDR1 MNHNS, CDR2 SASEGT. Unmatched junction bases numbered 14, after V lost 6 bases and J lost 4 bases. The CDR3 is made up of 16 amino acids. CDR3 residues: CASSGGTAFSTYGYTF. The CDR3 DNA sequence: TGTGCCAGCAGCGGAGGGACAGCCTTTAGCACCTATGGCTACACCTTC.

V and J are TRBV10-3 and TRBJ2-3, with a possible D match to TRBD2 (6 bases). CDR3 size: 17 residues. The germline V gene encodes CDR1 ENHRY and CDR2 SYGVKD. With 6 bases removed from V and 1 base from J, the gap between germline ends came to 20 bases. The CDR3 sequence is CAISVVPEGRGTDTQYF. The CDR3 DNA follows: TGTGCCATCAGCGTCGTTCCGGAGGGCCGTGGCACAGATACGCAGTATTTT.

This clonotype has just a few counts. The CDR3 nucleotides are TGTGCCAGCAGTTACCCGGGAGCGGGGGAGACCGGGGAGCTGTTTTTT. Translated, it gives CASSYPGAGETGELFF. The J gene is TRBJ2-2, the V gene TRBV12-3 or TRBV12-4; TRBD2 agrees at 8 bases. J gave up 5 bases and V 4 bases, and 9 bases lay outside the gene matches. The length of the CDR3 is 16 residues.

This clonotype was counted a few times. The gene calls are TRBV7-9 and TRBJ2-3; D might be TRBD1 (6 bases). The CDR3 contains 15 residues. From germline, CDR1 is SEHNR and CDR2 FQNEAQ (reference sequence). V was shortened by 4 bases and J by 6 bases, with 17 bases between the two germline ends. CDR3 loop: CASSYSRGVGDTQYF. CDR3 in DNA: TGTGCCAGCAGCTACTCCAGGGGAGTCGGGGATACGCAGTATTTT.

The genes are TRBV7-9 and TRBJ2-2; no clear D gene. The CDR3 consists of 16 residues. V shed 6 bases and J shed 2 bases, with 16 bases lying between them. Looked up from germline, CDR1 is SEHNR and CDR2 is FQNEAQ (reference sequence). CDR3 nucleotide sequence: TGTGCCAGCAGTGGATGGGTACAAACAAACACCGGGGAGCTGTTTTTT. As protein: CASSGWVQTNTGELFF.

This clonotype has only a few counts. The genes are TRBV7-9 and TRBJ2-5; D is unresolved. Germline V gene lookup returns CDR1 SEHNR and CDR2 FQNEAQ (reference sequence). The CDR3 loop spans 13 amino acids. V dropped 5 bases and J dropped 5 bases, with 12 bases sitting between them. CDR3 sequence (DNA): TGTGCCAGCAGCCCAATGTCGCGGGAGACCCAGTACTTC. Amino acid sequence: CASSPMSRETQYF.

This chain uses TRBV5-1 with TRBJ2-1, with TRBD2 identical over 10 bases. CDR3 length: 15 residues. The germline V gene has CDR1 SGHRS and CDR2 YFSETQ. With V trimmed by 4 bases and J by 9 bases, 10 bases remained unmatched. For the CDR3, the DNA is TGCGCCAGCAGCCGGTCAAGCGGGAGGGAAGTTGAGCAGTTCTTC. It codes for CASSRSSGREVEQFF.

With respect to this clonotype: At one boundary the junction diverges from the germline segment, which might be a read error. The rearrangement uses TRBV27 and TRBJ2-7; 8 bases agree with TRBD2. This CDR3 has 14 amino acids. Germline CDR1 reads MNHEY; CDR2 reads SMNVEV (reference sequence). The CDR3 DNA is TGTGCTACGCGGGGTGCCGGCGGGAGGAACGAGCAGTGCTTC. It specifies CATRGAGGRNEQCF.

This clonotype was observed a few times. The CDR3 DNA follows: TGTGCCAGCAGTCTTACCGGGACAGGGGCTGTCGAGCAGTACTTC. It encodes CASSLTGTGAVEQYF. The chain couples TRBV6-1 to TRBJ2-7, with 10 bases matching TRBD1. This CDR3 is built from 15 residues. The V gene's germline CDR1 is MNHNS and CDR2 SASEGT. V trimming: 5 bases; J trimming: 6 bases; junction bases outside the gene matches: 10.

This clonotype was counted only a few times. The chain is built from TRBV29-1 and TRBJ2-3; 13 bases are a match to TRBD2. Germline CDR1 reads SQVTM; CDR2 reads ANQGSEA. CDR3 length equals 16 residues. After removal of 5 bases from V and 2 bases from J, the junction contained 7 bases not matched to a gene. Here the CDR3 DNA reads TGCAGCGTTCGGAGCGGGACTAGCGGGGTCACAGATACGCAGTATTTT. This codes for CSVRSGTSGVTDTQYF.

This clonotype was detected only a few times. This chain's CDR3 is CASSQGVGPTGTYGYTF. For the CDR3, the DNA is TGTGCCAGCAGCCAAGGGGTTGGACCGACAGGGACCTATGGCTACACCTTC. The chain combines TRBV4-2 with TRBJ1-2; 7 bases align to TRBD1. The CDR3 extends over 17 amino acids. V shed 1 base, J shed 4 bases, and the junction held 12 bases outside the gene matches. CDR1 and CDR2 (germline): LGHNA, YNFKEQ.

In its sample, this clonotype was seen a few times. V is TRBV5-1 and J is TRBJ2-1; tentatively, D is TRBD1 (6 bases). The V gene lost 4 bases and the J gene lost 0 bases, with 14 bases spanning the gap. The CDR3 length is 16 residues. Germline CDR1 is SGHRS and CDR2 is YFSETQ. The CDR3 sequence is CASSPGQLNSYNEQFF. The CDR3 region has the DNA TGCGCCAGCAGCCCCGGACAGCTAAACTCCTACAATGAGCAGTTCTTC.